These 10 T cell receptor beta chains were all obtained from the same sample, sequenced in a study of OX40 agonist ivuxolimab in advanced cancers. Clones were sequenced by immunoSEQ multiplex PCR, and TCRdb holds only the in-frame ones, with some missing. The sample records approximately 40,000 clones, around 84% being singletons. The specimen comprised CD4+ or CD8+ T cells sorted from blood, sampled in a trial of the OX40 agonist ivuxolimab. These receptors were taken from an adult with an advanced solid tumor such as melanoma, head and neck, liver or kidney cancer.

The chain's CDR3 is CASSPGAGELETQYF. Written as DNA, the CDR3 is TGTGCCAGCAGCCCAGGGGCAGGGGAACTTGAGACCCAGTACTTC. The chain is built from TRBV11-1 and TRBJ2-5; the D gene is possibly TRBD1 (6 bases). The germline gives CDR1 SGHAT, CDR2 FQDESV (reference sequence). The CDR3 length is 15 residues. Trimming left V 5 bases short and J 5 bases short, with 18 bases between. The whole variable domain, remainder taken from reference TRBV11-1 and TRBJ2-5, is EAEVAQSPRYKITEKSQAVAFWCDPISGHATLYWYRQILGQGPELLVQFQDESVVDDSQLPKDRFSAERLKGVDSTLKIQPAELGDSAMYLCASSPGAGELETQYFGPGTRLLVL.

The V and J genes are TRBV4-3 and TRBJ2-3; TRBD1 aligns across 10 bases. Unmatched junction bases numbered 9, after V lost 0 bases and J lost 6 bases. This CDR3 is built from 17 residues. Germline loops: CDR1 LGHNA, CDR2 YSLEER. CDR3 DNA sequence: TGCGCCAGCAGCCAAGATAGGGACAGGGGCGGTTCGGATACGCAGTATTTT. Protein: CASSQDRDRGGSDTQYF.

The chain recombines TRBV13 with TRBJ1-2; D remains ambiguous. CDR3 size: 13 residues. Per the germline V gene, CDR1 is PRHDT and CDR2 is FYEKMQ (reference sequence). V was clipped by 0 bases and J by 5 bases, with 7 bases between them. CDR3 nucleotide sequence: TGTGCCAGCAGCTTAGGGGGAGATTATGGCTACACCTTC. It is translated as CASSLGGDYGYTF.

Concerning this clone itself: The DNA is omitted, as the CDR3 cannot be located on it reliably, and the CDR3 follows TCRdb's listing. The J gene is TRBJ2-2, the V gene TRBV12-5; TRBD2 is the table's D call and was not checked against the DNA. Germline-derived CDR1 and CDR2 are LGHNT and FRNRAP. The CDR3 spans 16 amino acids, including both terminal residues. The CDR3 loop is CASGFLERANTGELFF.

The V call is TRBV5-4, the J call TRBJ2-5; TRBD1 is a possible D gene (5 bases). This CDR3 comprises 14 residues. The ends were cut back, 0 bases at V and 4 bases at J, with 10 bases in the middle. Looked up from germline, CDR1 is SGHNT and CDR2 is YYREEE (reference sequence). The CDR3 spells CASSLESGLETQYF. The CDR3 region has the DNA TGTGCCAGCAGCTTGGAGTCAGGGTTAGAGACCCAGTACTTC.

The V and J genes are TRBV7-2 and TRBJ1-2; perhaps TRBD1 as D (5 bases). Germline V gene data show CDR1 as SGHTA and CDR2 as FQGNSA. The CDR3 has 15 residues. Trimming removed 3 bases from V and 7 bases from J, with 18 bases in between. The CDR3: CASSFSSDSIVGYTF. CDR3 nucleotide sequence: TGTGCCAGCAGCTTCTCCTCCGACAGTATAGTTGGCTACACCTTC.

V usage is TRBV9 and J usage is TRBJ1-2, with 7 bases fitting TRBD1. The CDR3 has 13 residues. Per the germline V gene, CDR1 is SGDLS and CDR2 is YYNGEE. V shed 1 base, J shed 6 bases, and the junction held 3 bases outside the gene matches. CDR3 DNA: TGTGCCAGCAGCGTAACAGGGGTGGATGGCTACACCTTC. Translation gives CASSVTGVDGYTF.

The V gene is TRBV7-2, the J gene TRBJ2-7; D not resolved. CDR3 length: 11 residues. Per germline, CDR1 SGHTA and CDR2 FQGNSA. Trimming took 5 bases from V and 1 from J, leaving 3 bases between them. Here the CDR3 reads CASSPSYEQYF. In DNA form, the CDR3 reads TGTGCCAGCAGCCCTTCCTACGAGCAGTACTTC.

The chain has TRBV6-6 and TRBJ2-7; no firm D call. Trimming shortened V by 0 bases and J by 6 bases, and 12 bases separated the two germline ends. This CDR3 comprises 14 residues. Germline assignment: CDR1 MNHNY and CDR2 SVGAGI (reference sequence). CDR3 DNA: TGTGCCAGCAGTTACTCTAAGACTGCCAGCGAGCAGTACTTC. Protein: CASSYSKTASEQYF.

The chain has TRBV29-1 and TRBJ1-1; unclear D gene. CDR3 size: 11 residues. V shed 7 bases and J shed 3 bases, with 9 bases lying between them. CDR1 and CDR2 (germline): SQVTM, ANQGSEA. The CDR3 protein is CSAVRDTEAFF. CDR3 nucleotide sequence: TGCAGCGCTGTGAGGGACACTGAAGCTTTCTTT.